This TCR beta chain is drawn from a study of CD8+CD57+ T cells in acquired aplastic anemia. The CDR3 totals 15 residues. Germline CDR1 DFQATT, CDR2 SNEGSKA (reference sequence). Trimming left V 0 bases short and J 2 bases short, with 13 bases between. Regarding the study as a whole: No significant patient-versus-control difference appeared in CD8+ Simpson's diversity.

Concerning this clonotype: No antigen is known for it.

Genomic DNA, serving as template, underwent TCR beta VDJ and CDR3 profiling. TCRdb passed the reads through MiXCR, listing each CDR3 protein once. The data contain 170,000 or so distinct CDR3 sequences, roughly three fifths of them singletons. Before being chosen for sequencing, patients had shown CD8+CD57+ cell expansion by flow cytometry. The sample was sorted CD4+, CD8+, or CD8+CD57+ T cells (not recorded which) from PBMCs. The gene calls are TRBV20-1 and TRBJ1-2, with D unresolved. This TCR was sampled from a human donor with aplastic anemia. As DNA, the CDR3 is TGCAGTGCTAGAGATAGTGAGAAAATCAACTATGGCTACACCTTC. Residues: CSARDSEKINYGYTF.